This is a list of T cell receptor beta chains from one sample in a study of identical twins. TCRdb redid the calling of the 5' RACE reads with MiXCR, one entry per CDR3 protein. The sample holds roughly 490,000 distinct CDR3 sequences, more than 13% seen once. The same sample was also studied in work on yellow fever vaccine responses in identical twins.

The sequencing input was CD4+ T cells sorted from blood. These TCRs come from a woman aged 18-30 years in good health. The CDR3 runs from the conserved cysteine through the conserved F or W. A D gene is named only where the DNA matches it firmly. Clone size is not always given. Where it is, it says once, few, many or a class for expanded clones.

V gene	clone size	J gene	D gene	CDR3 DNA	CDR3 protein
TRBV6-2/TRBV6-3	many	TRBJ2-1	-	TGTGCCAGCAGTCCTTCCTTTGTGGGGGGCCGGGTGAGGAATGAGCAGTTCTTC	CASSPSFVGGRVRNEQFF
TRBV27	few	TRBJ1-1	-	TGTGCCAGCAGTCCGGGACAACACACTGAAGCTTTCTTT	CASSPGQHTEAFF
TRBV10-1	-	TRBJ2-7	TRBD2	TGCGCCAGCAGTGAGTCCCCCCATAGCGGGAGGCCGGGACATGTTTACGAGCAGTACTTC	CASSESPHSGRPGHVYEQYF
TRBV10-3	few	TRBJ2-7	-	TGTGCCATCAGTGATGAGCGGACAGACGATAACGAGCAGTACTTC	CAISDERTDDNEQYF
TRBV28	few	TRBJ1-5	TRBD1	TGTGCCACGAAGACAGGGGCGGTCGGTAGCAATCAGCCCCAGCATTTT	CATKTGAVGSNQPQHF
TRBV11-2	many	TRBJ2-4	TRBD1	TGTGCCAGCAGCCGCGAGCTCCGGACAGGGGGACTCGCCAAAAACATTCAGTACTTC	CASSRELRTGGLAKNIQYF
TRBV7-2	few	TRBJ2-1	-	TGTGCCAGCAGGTACCCGGCGGGCCTTTCCTACAATGAGCAGTTCTTC	CASRYPAGLSYNEQFF
TRBV7-9	-	TRBJ2-1	-	TGTGCCAGCAGCCTCCCTCAGGGGAATGAGCAGTTCTTC	CASSLPQGNEQFF
TRBV6-2/TRBV6-3	-	TRBJ2-7	TRBD1	TGTGCCAGCAGTTATGACAGGGATAACGAGCAGTACTTC	CASSYDRDNEQYF
TRBV4-2	few	TRBJ2-3	TRBD2	TGTGCCAGCAGCCGTAAGGGCGGGGGAACAGATACGCAGTATTTT	CASSRKGGGTDTQYF
TRBV12-3/TRBV12-4	few	TRBJ2-6	TRBD2	TGTGCCAGCAGTCCCCTTCGGGGGGGTCTCTCTGGGGCCAACGTCCTGACTTTC	CASSPLRGGLSGANVLTF
TRBV28	few	TRBJ2-2	-	TGTGCCAGCCTTGGTTACAGGGACAACACCGGGGAGCTGTTTTTT	CASLGYRDNTGELFF
TRBV13	-	TRBJ2-5	TRBD2	TGTGCCACTACTAGCGGGGGGAAAGAGACCCAGTACTTC	CATTSGGKETQYF
TRBV11-1	few	TRBJ1-5	-	TGTGCCAGCAGCTTGAAGGTTAGGGAAGGACCCTTAATTAGCAATCAGCCCCAGCATTTT	CASSLKVREGPLISNQPQHF
TRBV25-1	-	TRBJ2-3	-	TGTGCCAGCAGTGAACCGACAGCACCTAGCACAGAAACGCAGTATTTT	CASSEPTAPSTETQYF
TRBV6-5	few	TRBJ2-1	-	TGTGCCAGCAGTTATTCTACAGGTTTCGACTACAATGAGCAGTTCTTC	CASSYSTGFDYNEQFF
TRBV24-1	-	TRBJ1-2	-	TGTGCCACCAGTGATCGACAGTCCTATGGCTACACCTTC	CATSDRQSYGYTF
TRBV6-2/TRBV6-3	few	TRBJ2-7	TRBD1	TGTGCCAGCAGTCGCACCGGGACAGGGGGTAGCTCTAATCCATCCTACGAGCAGTACTTC	CASSRTGTGGSSNPSYEQYF
TRBV11-2	-	TRBJ2-3	TRBD1	TGTGCCAGCAGCTTAAGACAGGGGGCTTTGGATACGCAGTATTTT	CASSLRQGALDTQYF
TRBV20-1	many	TRBJ1-6	-	TGCAGTGCTAGGGCACAGGTATCTAATTCACCCCTCCACTTT	CSARAQVSNSPLHF
TRBV10-3	-	TRBJ1-2	-	TGTGCCATCACGGACGTCCCGGGCTATGGCTACACCTTC	CAITDVPGYGYTF
TRBV20-1	few	TRBJ1-6	-	TGCAGTGCTAGAAGTGCGGCGGCAGACATAGGTTCACCCCTCCACTTT	CSARSAAADIGSPLHF
TRBV7-2	-	TRBJ2-5	TRBD2	TGTGCCAGCAGCCACCGGACTAGCGGTACGGGGTTCTACTTC	CASSHRTSGTGFYF
TRBV23-1	-	TRBJ2-1	-	TGCGCCAGCAGTCTAGAAGAACCGTGGAGCTCCTACAATGAGCAGTTCTTC	CASSLEEPWSSYNEQFF
TRBV13	few	TRBJ2-7	TRBD2	TGTGCCAGCAGTAAAACCGCCGGACTAGCGGGATACGTCAACGAGCAGTACTTC	CASSKTAGLAGYVNEQYF
TRBV5-1	few	TRBJ1-2	-	TGCGCCAGCAGCCGAGACATGGTTGATGGCTACACCTTC	CASSRDMVDGYTF
TRBV30	-	TRBJ1-1	TRBD1	TGTGCCGCTGACAGGGTGGGGACTGAAGCTTTCTTT	CAADRVGTEAFF
TRBV6-5	-	TRBJ1-1	-	TGTGCCAGCAGACCATCCGGGGAAGGCGCTTTCTTT	CASRPSGEGAFF
TRBV19	once	TRBJ1-1	-	TGTGCCAGTATAGGACAGTACACTGAAGCTTTCTTT	CASIGQYTEAFF
TRBV20-1	-	TRBJ1-2	-	TGCAGTGCTAGAGATGAAGGGAGTAACTATGGCTACACCTTC	CSARDEGSNYGYTF
TRBV12-3/TRBV12-4	-	TRBJ2-1	TRBD2	TGTGCCAGCAGTTTAGGGGGACTAATGTCCTACAATGAGCAGTTCTTC	CASSLGGLMSYNEQFF
TRBV20-1	-	TRBJ2-1	TRBD2	TGCAGTGCTAGATCACTAGCGGGGCCATACAATGAGCAGTTCTTC	CSARSLAGPYNEQFF
TRBV3-1	-	TRBJ2-1	-	TGTGCCAGCAGCCGGAGACAGTACAATGAGCAGTTCTTC	CASSRRQYNEQFF
TRBV28	few	TRBJ2-7	-	TGTGCCAGCAGTTTATTAGTAGGGAATGGCTACGAGCAGTACTTC	CASSLLVGNGYEQYF
TRBV12-3/TRBV12-4	-	TRBJ2-2	-	TGTGCCAGCAGTTTATTCCGCGGGGCCCCCGGGGAGCTGTTTTTT	CASSLFRGAPGELFF
TRBV20-1	few	TRBJ2-5	-	TGCAGTGCTAGATCCGGGAACCAAGAGACCCAGTACTTC	CSARSGNQETQYF
TRBV4-3	few	TRBJ2-7	-	TGCGCCAGCAGCCAAGAACTCCCCTACGAGCAGTACTTC	CASSQELPYEQYF
TRBV29-1	few	TRBJ2-7	TRBD1	TGCAGCGTAGGGGACAGGCCTAACGAGCAGTACTTC	CSVGDRPNEQYF
TRBV20-1	-	TRBJ2-7	TRBD2	TGCAGTGCTAGAGATACCCGGGGGGGTTTCTACGAGCAGTACTTC	CSARDTRGGFYEQYF
TRBV5-6	-	TRBJ1-2	TRBD1	TGTGCCAGCAGCTGGGACAGGGTCGACTATGGCTACACCTTC	CASSWDRVDYGYTF
TRBV6-2/TRBV6-3	-	TRBJ2-1	-	TGTGCCAGCAGTTACTCGCAGGCCTACAATGAGCAGTTCTTC	CASSYSQAYNEQFF
TRBV29-1	few	TRBJ1-1	-	TGCAGCGTTGCGGACACTGAAGCTTTCTTT	CSVADTEAFF
TRBV7-9	-	TRBJ2-7	TRBD1	TGTGCCAGCAGCGAGGACAGGGCCTCCTACGAGCAGTACTTC	CASSEDRASYEQYF
TRBV25-1	-	TRBJ1-2	TRBD1	TGTGCCAGCAGTGAATCTGGACAGGGTAACTATGGCTACACCTTC	CASSESGQGNYGYTF
TRBV28	many	TRBJ2-7	TRBD1	TGTGCCAGCAGTGCCCATGAGACAGGGAATTTCCGCGAGCAGTACTTC	CASSAHETGNFREQYF
TRBV6-1	-	TRBJ2-7	-	TGTGCCAGCAGTCCCCGGACAACCACCTACGAGCAGTACTTC	CASSPRTTTYEQYF
TRBV7-9	few	TRBJ2-7	-	TGTGCCAGCAGCCACGGGACGTTTGAGCAGTACTTC	CASSHGTFEQYF
TRBV7-2	few	TRBJ2-7	-	TGTGCCAGCAGCCGCCCCCTACCCGACTACGCGCAGTACTTC	CASSRPLPDYAQYF
TRBV27	-	TRBJ2-3	TRBD1	TGTGCCAGCAGTACAATGATAGACAGGGCTAGAGATACGCAGTATTTT	CASSTMIDRARDTQYF
TRBV12-3/TRBV12-4	few	TRBJ2-3	TRBD2	TGTGCCAGCAGTTTCGGAGCGGGGGGCGGAGATACGCAGTATTTT	CASSFGAGGGDTQYF
TRBV29-1	many	TRBJ2-7	-	TGCAGCGTTGCTTGGGAACGCTACGAGCAGTACTTC	CSVAWERYEQYF
TRBV6-2/TRBV6-3	few	TRBJ2-2	TRBD1	TGTGCCAGTCGACAGGGGCGCACCGGGGAGCTGTTTTTT	CASRQGRTGELFF
TRBV27	-	TRBJ2-3	TRBD2	TGTGCCAGCAGTCCCCGGACTAGCGGCCAGACAGATACGCAGTATTTT	CASSPRTSGQTDTQYF
TRBV2	few	TRBJ2-2	-	TGTGCCAGCATGGGCCAGGGAGCGAACACCGGGGAGCTGTTTTTT	CASMGQGANTGELFF
TRBV6-2/TRBV6-3	-	TRBJ1-2	-	TGTGCCAGCAGTATCGGGACATCGAACTATGGCTACACCTTC	CASSIGTSNYGYTF
TRBV28	-	TRBJ1-2	TRBD1	TGTGCCAGCAGTGAACAGGGGCGGGGTGGCTACACCTTT	CASSEQGRGGYTF
TRBV12-3/TRBV12-4	few	TRBJ2-1	TRBD1	TGTGCCAGCAGTTCCCCCTGGGGGACAGGGGTCAATGAGCAGTTCTTC	CASSSPWGTGVNEQFF
TRBV10-2	-	TRBJ2-3	-	TGCGCCAGCAGTGAAAGAGACAGAACCACAGATACGCAGTATTTT	CASSERDRTTDTQYF
TRBV25-1	-	TRBJ1-4	TRBD1	TGTGCCAGCAGTGACTGGACAGGGGAGACTGAAAAACTGTTTTTT	CASSDWTGETEKLFF
TRBV10-3	few	TRBJ2-7	-	TGTGCCATCAGTGAGTCGGTTAGCGGATACTCCTACGAGCAGTACTTC	CAISESVSGYSYEQYF